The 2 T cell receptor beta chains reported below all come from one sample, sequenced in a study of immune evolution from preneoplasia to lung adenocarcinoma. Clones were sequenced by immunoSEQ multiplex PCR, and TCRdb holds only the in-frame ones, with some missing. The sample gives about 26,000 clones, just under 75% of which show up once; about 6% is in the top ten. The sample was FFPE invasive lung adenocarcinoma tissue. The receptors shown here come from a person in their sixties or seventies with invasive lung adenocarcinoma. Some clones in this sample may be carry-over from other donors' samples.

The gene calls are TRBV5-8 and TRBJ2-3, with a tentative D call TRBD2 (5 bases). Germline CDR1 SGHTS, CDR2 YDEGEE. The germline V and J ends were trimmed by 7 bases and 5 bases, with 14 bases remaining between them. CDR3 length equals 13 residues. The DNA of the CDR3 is TGTGCCAGCGTAGGACTCTTGGGAGATACGCAGTATTTT. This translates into CASVGLLGDTQYF.

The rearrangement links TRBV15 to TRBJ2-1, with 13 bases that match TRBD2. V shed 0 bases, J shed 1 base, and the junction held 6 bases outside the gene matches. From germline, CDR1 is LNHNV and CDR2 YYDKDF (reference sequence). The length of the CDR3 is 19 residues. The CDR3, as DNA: TGTGCCACCAGCAGAGACAGGACTAGCGGGAGAGGGTCCTACAATGAGCAGTTCTTC. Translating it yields CATSRDRTSGRGSYNEQFF. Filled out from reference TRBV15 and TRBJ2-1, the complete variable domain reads DAMVIQNPRYQVTQFGKPVTLSCSQTLNHNVMYWYQQKSSQAPKLLFHYYDKDFNNEADTPDNFQSRRPNTSFCFLDIRSPGLGDTAMYLCATSRDRTSGRGSYNEQFFGPGTRLTVL.